Included here is one TCR beta chain sequence, with context. Germline V lookup: CDR1 KGHDR, CDR2 SFDVKD. V dropped 2 bases and J dropped 8; count of bases not matched to a gene: 8. This CDR3 comprises 15 residues. TCRdb reprocessed the RT-PCR reads with MiXCR, giving one entry per CDR3 protein. The sample has hundreds of thousands of distinct CDR3 sequences; approximately 15% are singletons. This rearrangement joins TRBV24-1 to TRBJ1-2; 9 nucleotides line up with TRBD1. The clonotype comes from a female donor in good health, serving as a healthy control. Sequences were obtained from memory CD4+ T cells from blood. The CDR3: CATSDSGTGSMGYTF. CDR3 DNA sequence: TGTGCCACCAGTGATTCCGGGACAGGGTCTATGGGCTACACCTTC.